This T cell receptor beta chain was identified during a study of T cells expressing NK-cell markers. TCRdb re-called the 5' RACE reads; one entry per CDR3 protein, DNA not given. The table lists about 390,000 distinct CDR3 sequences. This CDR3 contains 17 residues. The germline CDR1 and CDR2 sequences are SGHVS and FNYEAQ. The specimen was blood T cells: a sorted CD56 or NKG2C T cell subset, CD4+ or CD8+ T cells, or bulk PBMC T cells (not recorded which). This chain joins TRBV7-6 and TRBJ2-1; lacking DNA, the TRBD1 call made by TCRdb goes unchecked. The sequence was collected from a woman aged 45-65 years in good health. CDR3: CASSDVQGESSYNEQFF.